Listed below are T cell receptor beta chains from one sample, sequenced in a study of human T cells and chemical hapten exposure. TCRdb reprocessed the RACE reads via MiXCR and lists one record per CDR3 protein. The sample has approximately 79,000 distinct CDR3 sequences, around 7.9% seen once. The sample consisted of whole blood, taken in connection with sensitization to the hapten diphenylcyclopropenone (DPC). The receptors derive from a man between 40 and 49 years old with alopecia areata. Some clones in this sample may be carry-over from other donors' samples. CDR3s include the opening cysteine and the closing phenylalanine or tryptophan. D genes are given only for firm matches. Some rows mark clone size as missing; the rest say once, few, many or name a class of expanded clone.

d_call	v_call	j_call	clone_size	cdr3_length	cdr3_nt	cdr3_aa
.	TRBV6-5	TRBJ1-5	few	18	TGTGCCAGCAGTTACTCTGAGGATAGGGGCTATAGCAATCAGCCCCAGCATTTT	CASSYSEDRGYSNQPQHF
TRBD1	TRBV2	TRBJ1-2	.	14	TGTGCCAGCAGTGGATGGGACAGTGGCAAAGGCTACACCTTC	CASSGWDSGKGYTF
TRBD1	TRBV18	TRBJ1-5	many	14	TGTGCCAGCTCACTGGACAGGGGTTTCGAGCCCCAGCATTTT	CASSLDRGFEPQHF
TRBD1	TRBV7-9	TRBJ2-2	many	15	TGTGCCAGCAGCTTAGGACAGGGCGCACCCGGGGAGCTGTTTTTT	CASSLGQGAPGELFF
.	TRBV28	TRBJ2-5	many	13	TGTGCCAGCAGTTTATGGTTTGGGGAGACCCAGTACTTC	CASSLWFGETQYF
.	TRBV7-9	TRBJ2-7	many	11	TGTGCCAGCAGCTTACCGGTGGGGGGGTACTTC	CASSLPVGGYF
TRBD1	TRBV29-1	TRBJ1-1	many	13	TGCAGCGTTATGGGACAGCCGAACACTGAAGCTTTCTTT	CSVMGQPNTEAFF
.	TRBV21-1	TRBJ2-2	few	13	TGTGCCAGCAGCTCCAGGGTAACCGGGGAGCTGTTTTTT	CASSSRVTGELFF
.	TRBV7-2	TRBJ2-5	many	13	TGTGCCAGCAGCTGGGGGCGGCGGGAGACCCAGTACTTC	CASSWGRRETQYF
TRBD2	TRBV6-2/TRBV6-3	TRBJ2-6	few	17	TGTGCCAGCAGTTGGGCGGGAGGCCCCTCTGGGGCCAACGTCCTGACTTTC	CASSWAGGPSGANVLTF
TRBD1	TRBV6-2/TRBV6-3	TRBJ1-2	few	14	TGTGCCAGCAGATATGCGACAGGGAGCTATGGCTACACCTTC	CASRYATGSYGYTF
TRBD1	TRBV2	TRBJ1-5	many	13	TGTGCCAGCAGTAGGGACAGCCAAGAAACCCAGCATTTT	CASSRDSQETQHF
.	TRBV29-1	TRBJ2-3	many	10	TGCAGCGTTGAGAAGGTTACGCAGTATTTT	CSVEKVTQYF
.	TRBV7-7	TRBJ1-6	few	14	TGTGCTAGCAGTTCGGGTCCCTATAATTCACCCCTCCACTTT	CASSSGPYNSPLHF
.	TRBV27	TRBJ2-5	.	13	TGTGCCAGCAGTCCCTCGTACCAAGAGACCCAGTACTTC	CASSPSYQETQYF
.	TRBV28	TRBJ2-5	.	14	TGTGCCAGCAGTACGGGACACATACACGAGACCCAGTACTTC	CASSTGHIHETQYF
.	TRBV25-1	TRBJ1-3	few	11	TGTGCCAGCAGTGGAGTAAACACCATATATTTT	CASSGVNTIYF
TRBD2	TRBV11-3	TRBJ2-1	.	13	TGTGCCAGCAGCGCCGGGACTAGGAGGGAGCAGTTCTTC	CASSAGTRREQFF
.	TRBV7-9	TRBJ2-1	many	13	TGTGCCAGCAGCTTAGAATCACCTACTGAGCAGTTCTTC	CASSLESPTEQFF
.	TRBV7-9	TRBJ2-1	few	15	TGTGCCAGCAGCTTAGACCGGACTTTGGTGAATGAGCAGTTCTTC	CASSLDRTLVNEQFF
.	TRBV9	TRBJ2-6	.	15	TGTGCCAGCAGCGTAGGGAGGGTTGGGGCCAACGTCCTGACTTTC	CASSVGRVGANVLTF
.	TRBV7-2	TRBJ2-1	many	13	TGTGCCAGCTCTATTGTAACTTACAATGAGCAGTTCTTC	CASSIVTYNEQFF
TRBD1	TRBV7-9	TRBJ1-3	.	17	TGTGCCAGCAGCTTAGGGCTGGACAGGGGCTCTGGAAACACCATATATTTT	CASSLGLDRGSGNTIYF
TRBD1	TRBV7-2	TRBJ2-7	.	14	TGTGCCAGCAGCTTACAACAGGGGGCGTACGAGCAGTACTTC	CASSLQQGAYEQYF